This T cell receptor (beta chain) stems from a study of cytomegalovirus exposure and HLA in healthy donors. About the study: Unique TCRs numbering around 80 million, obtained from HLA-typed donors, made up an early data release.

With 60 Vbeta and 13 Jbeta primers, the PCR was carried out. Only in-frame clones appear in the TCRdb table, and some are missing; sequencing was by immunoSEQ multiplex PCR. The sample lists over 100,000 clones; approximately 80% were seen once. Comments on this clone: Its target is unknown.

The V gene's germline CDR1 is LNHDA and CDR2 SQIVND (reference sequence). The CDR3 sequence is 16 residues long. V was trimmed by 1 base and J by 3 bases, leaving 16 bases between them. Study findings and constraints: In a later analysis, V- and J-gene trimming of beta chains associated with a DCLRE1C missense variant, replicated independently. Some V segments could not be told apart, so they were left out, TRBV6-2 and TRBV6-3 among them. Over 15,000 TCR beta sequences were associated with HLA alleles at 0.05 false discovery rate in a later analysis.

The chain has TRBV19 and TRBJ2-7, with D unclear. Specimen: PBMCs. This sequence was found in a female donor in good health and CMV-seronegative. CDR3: CASSIVGPPAIYEQYF. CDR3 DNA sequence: TGTGCCAGTAGTATAGTTGGGCCCCCCGCGATCTACGAGCAGTACTTC. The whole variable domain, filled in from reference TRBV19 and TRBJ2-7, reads DGGITQSPKYLFRKEGQNVTLSCEQNLNHDAMYWYRQDPGQGLRLIYYSQIVNDFQKGDIAEGYSVSREKKESFPLTVTSAQKNPTAFYLCASSIVGPPAIYEQYFGPGTRLTVT.